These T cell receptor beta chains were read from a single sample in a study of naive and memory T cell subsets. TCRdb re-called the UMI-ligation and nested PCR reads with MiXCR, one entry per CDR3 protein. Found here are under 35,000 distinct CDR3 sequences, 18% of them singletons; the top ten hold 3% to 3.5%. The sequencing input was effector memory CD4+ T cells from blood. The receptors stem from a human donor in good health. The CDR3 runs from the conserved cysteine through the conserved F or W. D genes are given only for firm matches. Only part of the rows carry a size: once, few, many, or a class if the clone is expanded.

TGTGCCACCAGTGTCACAGGGGGCGCAGGAGATACGCAGTATTTT	CATSVTGGAGDTQYF	TRBD1	15	few	TRBV24-1	TRBJ2-3
TGTGCCTGGAGTGATCTTGGGATATTCTCTGAAGCTTTCTTT	CAWSDLGIFSEAFF	-	14	-	TRBV30	TRBJ1-1
TGTGCCAGCAGTGAAGAACACAGGGGAAACATTCAGTACTTC	CASSEEHRGNIQYF	TRBD1	14	many	TRBV25-1	TRBJ2-4
TGCAGTGCTAGCGCGCGGCCTGGGGTCTACGAGCAGTACTTC	CSASARPGVYEQYF	-	14	-	TRBV20-1	TRBJ2-7
TGTGCCAGCAGTATGGGACAGGTCAATGAGCAGTTCTTC	CASSMGQVNEQFF	TRBD1	13	few	TRBV6-1	TRBJ2-1
TGCAGTGCTAGAGATGAGGCTAGCGGCTCCTACGAGCAGTACTTC	CSARDEASGSYEQYF	TRBD2	15	-	TRBV20-1	TRBJ2-7
TGCAGTGCTAGAGCGGATCCCAACTATGGCTACACCTTC	CSARADPNYGYTF	-	13	few	TRBV20-1	TRBJ1-2
TGTGCCAGCAGCTTACGGCGGACTAGCGGGAGTTCCATCTCCTACAATGAGCAGTTCTTC	CASSLRRTSGSSISYNEQFF	TRBD2	20	-	TRBV7-2	TRBJ2-1
TGTGCCAGCAGCTTTACGTGGGATCAGCCCCAGCATTTT	CASSFTWDQPQHF	-	13	few	TRBV7-2	TRBJ1-5
TGTGCCAGCAGCCAAGATGGGGACAGGGGAGGCGAGCAGTACTTC	CASSQDGDRGGEQYF	TRBD1	15	-	TRBV3-1	TRBJ2-7
TGTGCCAGCAGGGGGGGTTGGACAGGCCAAACAGATACGCAGTATTTT	CASRGGWTGQTDTQYF	-	16	few	TRBV3-1	TRBJ2-3
TGTGCCAGCAGTTGGGGAGGGGGAGGGAATGGCTACACCTTC	CASSWGGGGNGYTF	-	14	many	TRBV28	TRBJ1-2
TGTGCCAGCAGAAGGACAGGGACAAACACTGAAGCTTTCTTT	CASRRTGTNTEAFF	TRBD1	14	few	TRBV6-5	TRBJ1-1
TGTGCCAGCTATACAGGGGTCCCGAACACTGAAGCTTTCTTT	CASYTGVPNTEAFF	TRBD1	14	few	TRBV18	TRBJ1-1
TGCAGTGCTAGGGGAGGAAGACAGGGGGCCAATGAGCAGTTCTTC	CSARGGRQGANEQFF	TRBD1	15	few	TRBV20-1	TRBJ2-1
TGTGCCAGTACCCACCCAGACCACATCTATGGCTACACCTTC	CASTHPDHIYGYTF	-	14	large	TRBV19	TRBJ1-2
TGCGCCAGCAGGATGACCCAGGCCTACGAGCAGTACTTC	CASRMTQAYEQYF	-	13	-	TRBV5-1	TRBJ2-7
TGTGCCAGCAGCCATGCCAGGGGGCGAACAACTAATGAAAAACTGTTTTTT	CASSHARGRTTNEKLFF	TRBD1	17	-	TRBV7-8	TRBJ1-4
TGTGCCAGCAGTTCGGGACCTGTTACGCAGTATTTT	CASSSGPVTQYF	-	12	-	TRBV28	TRBJ2-3
TGTGCCAGCAGCTTTCCGCGGGGCACCACAGATACGCAGTATTTT	CASSFPRGTTDTQYF	-	15	-	TRBV7-2	TRBJ2-3
TGTGCCAGCAGCTTAGGAGCACGAGGTAGCACAGATACGCAGTATTTT	CASSLGARGSTDTQYF	-	16	few	TRBV7-9	TRBJ2-3
TGTGCCAGCAGTCCCCCCCGGGCGGTTGATGGAGCTTTCTTT	CASSPPRAVDGAFF	-	14	many	TRBV6-5	TRBJ1-1
TGTGCCAGCAGGACTAGCGGGAGCGCCGGGGAGCTGTTTTTT	CASRTSGSAGELFF	TRBD2	14	-	TRBV6-5	TRBJ2-2
TGCAGCGTTTCTAAGGGATCTACCGGAAACACCATATATTTT	CSVSKGSTGNTIYF	-	14	many	TRBV29-1	TRBJ1-3
TGTGCCAGCAGTTATGAGCAGGGGCCCCAACCTGAGCAGTTCTTC	CASSYEQGPQPEQFF	-	15	many	TRBV2	TRBJ2-1
TGCAGTGCCAACAGGGGAGTAGGCTATGGCTACACCTTC	CSANRGVGYGYTF	TRBD1	13	many	TRBV20-1	TRBJ1-2
TGTGCCAGCAGTTACGCGCGAGACAGGGGGCTTGAGCAGTACTTC	CASSYARDRGLEQYF	TRBD1	15	-	TRBV6-2/TRBV6-3	TRBJ2-7
TGCAGTGCTAGAGATCCAAAAGGTTCTGGAAACACCATATATTTT	CSARDPKGSGNTIYF	-	15	-	TRBV20-1	TRBJ1-3
TGTGCCAGCAGTTCTCAGGGGGGGAGTAATGAGCAGTTCTTC	CASSSQGGSNEQFF	-	14	few	TRBV6-5	TRBJ2-1
TGTGCCAGCAGTCCTACGGGGAGTATGGCGCAGTATTTT	CASSPTGSMAQYF	-	13	-	TRBV6-1	TRBJ2-3
TGTGCCAGCAGTTTACCCTTAACCGTGGAGACCCAGTACTTC	CASSLPLTVETQYF	-	14	few	TRBV28	TRBJ2-5
TGTGCCAGCTCATCGGACAGTCCCGGAAACACCATATATTTT	CASSSDSPGNTIYF	-	14	many	TRBV18	TRBJ1-3
TGTGCCAGCGATGTTATAAGACCCGATACGCAGTATTTT	CASDVIRPDTQYF	-	13	-	TRBV11-2	TRBJ2-3
TGTGCCAGCAACCAAAGACAGGGGGCGGATAATGAGCAGTTCTTC	CASNQRQGADNEQFF	TRBD1	15	few	TRBV7-9	TRBJ2-1
TGTGCCTGGAGTGGAGGGGGGTCGAACACTGAAGCTTTCTTT	CAWSGGGSNTEAFF	-	14	-	TRBV30	TRBJ1-1
TGTGCCAGCAGTTCTCCGGGACTCAAAAACATTCAGTACTTC	CASSSPGLKNIQYF	-	14	few	TRBV28	TRBJ2-4
TGTGCCAGTAGTATTTTTGGCCCCACTAGCGGGAGGGCCAGTGAGCAGTTCTTC	CASSIFGPTSGRASEQFF	TRBD2	18	few	TRBV19	TRBJ2-1
TGTGCCAGCAGCTTTAATTCGGGCACTGAAGCTTTCTTT	CASSFNSGTEAFF	-	13	few	TRBV9	TRBJ1-1
TGTGCCAGCGTTCCGACCGGACAGGACTCCTATAATTCACCCCTCCACTTT	CASVPTGQDSYNSPLHF	TRBD1	17	few	TRBV12-3/TRBV12-4	TRBJ1-6
TGTGCCAGCAGTCCCTTGACAGGGGGAGTTAGCAATCAGCCCCAGCATTTT	CASSPLTGGVSNQPQHF	TRBD1	17	-	TRBV27	TRBJ1-5
TGTGCCAGTAGTATAAGGGCGGGGAGCTCCTACAATGAGCAGTTCTTC	CASSIRAGSSYNEQFF	-	16	-	TRBV19	TRBJ2-1
TGTGCCAGCAGCACGATTCAGGGGGCGTCTGAAGCTTTCTTT	CASSTIQGASEAFF	TRBD1	14	few	TRBV5-5	TRBJ1-1
TGTGCCAGCAGTACGGCGGGGTATGGGAAGTACTTC	CASSTAGYGKYF	-	12	few	TRBV6-2/TRBV6-3	TRBJ2-4
TGTGCCTGGAGTCGGACTAGCTACAATGAGCAGTTCTTC	CAWSRTSYNEQFF	TRBD2	13	few	TRBV30	TRBJ2-1
TGTGCCACCAGCAACCGGGACGGAATCTCCTACGAGCAGTACTTC	CATSNRDGISYEQYF	-	15	few	TRBV19	TRBJ2-7
TGTGCCAGCACCTCACGTGGGACAGAAGCTTTCTTT	CASTSRGTEAFF	-	12	-	TRBV12-3/TRBV12-4	TRBJ1-1
TGCAGTGCTAGTCGCCAGGGCCTCTTCAATCAGCCCCAGCATTTT	CSASRQGLFNQPQHF	-	15	many	TRBV20-1	TRBJ1-5